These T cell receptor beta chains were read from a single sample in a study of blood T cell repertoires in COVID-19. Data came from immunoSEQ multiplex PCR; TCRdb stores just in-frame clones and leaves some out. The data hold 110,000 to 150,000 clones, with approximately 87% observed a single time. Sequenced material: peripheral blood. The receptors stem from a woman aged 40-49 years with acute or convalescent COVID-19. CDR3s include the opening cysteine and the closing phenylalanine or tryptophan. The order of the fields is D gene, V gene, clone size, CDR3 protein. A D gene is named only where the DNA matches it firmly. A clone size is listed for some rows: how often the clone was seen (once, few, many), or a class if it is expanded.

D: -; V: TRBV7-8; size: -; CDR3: CASKYSGNTIYF
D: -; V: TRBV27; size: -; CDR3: CASSLGAEAGAHQPQHF
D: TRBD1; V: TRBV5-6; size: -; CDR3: CASSRRTGEDGYTF
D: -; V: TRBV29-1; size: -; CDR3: CSVGRTENTEAFF
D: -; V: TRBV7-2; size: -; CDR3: CASSFSGPNTEAFF
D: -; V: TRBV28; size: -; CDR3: CASSTRVEKLFF
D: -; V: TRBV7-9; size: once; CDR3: CASSSGGSYEQYF
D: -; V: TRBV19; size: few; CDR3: CASSLQTGGELFF
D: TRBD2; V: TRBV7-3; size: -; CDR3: CASSLRTSGRAPDTQYF
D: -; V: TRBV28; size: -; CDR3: CASSPRGVGNEKLFF
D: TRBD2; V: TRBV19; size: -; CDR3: CASRGTSGSGELFF
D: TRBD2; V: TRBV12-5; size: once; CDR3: CASGSPGLAGVGPLPNTGELFF
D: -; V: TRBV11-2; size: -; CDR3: CASSVATTVLNTGELFF
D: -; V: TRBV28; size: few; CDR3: CASSLSGGSNQPQHF
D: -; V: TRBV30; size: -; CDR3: CAWSVSGGVDTQYF
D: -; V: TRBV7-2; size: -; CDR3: CASSAQADTQYF
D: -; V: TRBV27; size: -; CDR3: CASSPLGEGGHTYEQYF
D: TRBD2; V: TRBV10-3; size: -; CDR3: CAINTLAGGSYNEQFF
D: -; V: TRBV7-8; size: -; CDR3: CASRGGLSDYGYTF
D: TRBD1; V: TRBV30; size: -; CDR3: CAWKTGQGIYEQYF
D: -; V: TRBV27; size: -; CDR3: CASGGHYGYTF
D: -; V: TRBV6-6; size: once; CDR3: CASSYPEANTEAFF
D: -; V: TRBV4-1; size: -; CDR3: CASSQGGPSWNEQFF
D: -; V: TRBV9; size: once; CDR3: CASTSGGGGTEAFF
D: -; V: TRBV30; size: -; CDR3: CAWSPLGRPENSPLHF
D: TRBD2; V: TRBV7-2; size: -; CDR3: CASSLMAERGYEQYF
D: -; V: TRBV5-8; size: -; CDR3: CASSLRFGYTF
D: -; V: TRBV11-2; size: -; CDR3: CASSPSRQAGGEKLFF
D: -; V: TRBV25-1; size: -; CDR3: CASSEYPYRDGYTF
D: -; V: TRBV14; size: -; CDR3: CASSQFQNSSGNNQPQHF
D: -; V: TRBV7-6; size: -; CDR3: CASSLAVDGGAEAFF
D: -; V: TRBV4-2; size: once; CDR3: CASSLLAGDTDTQYF
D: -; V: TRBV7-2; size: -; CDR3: CASSLGAGDGYTF
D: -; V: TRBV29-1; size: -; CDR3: CSAGADGGYGYTF
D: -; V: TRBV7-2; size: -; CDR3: CASSLAEANTGELFF
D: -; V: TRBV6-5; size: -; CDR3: CASARTTYGYTF
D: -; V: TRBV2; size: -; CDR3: CASSYRDSHILWETQYF
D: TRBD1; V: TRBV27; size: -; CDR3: CASSFRTGSYGYTF
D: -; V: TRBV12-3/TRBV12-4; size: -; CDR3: CASIARNTIYF
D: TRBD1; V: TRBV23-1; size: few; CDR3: CASSHYDRGKQPQHF
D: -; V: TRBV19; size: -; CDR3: CASGGRIASDEQFF
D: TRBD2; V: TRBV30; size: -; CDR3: CAWSGLAGGPGELFF
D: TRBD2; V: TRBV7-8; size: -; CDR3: CASSSLAGGRTDTQYF
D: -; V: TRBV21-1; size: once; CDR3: CASSKTGGITDTQYF
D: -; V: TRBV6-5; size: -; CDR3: CASSYGGDGDTEAFF
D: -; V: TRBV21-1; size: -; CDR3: CASSKALLKSHNYGYTF
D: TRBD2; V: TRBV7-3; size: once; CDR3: CASSLSGGSGDTQYF
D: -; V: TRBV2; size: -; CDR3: CASSAPSVRTDTQYF
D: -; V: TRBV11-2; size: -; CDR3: CASSPNVAQETQYF
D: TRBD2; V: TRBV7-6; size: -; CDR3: CASSRIISGSGDEQFF
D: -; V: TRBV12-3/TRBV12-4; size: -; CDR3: CASTFRGSYGYTF
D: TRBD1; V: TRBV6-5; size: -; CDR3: CASSRTGWDEKLFF
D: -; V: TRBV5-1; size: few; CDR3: CASSFSTANEKLFF
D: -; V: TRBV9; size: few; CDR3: CASSVDEVAREAFF